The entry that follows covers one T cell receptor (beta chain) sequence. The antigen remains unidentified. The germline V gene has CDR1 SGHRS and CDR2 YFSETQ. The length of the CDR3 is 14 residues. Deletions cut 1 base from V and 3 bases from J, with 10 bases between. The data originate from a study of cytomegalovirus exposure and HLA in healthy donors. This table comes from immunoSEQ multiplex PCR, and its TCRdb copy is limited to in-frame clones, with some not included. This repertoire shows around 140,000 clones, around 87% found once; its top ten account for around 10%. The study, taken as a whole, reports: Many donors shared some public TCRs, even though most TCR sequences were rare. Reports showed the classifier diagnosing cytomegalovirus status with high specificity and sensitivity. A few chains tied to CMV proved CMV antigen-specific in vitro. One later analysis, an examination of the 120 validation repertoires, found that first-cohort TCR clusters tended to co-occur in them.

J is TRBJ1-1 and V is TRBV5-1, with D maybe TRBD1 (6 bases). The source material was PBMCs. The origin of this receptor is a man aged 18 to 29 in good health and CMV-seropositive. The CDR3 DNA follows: TGCGCCAGCAGCTTGTCCGGACAGCACACTGAAGCTTTCTTT. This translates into CASSLSGQHTEAFF.